The 16 T cell receptor beta chains in this list originate from one sample, sequenced in a study of control samples from healthy donors and cancer patients (dated by TCRdb to the early 2020s). Library preparation employed the immunoSEQ multiplex PCR assay. TCRdb holds this immuneACCESS table with in-frame rearrangements only. Some clones are missing; in checked studies, unresolved V genes explain under half, and the rest has no known cause. In this sample the table shows under 100,000 clones, 85% to 90% of which occur a single time. The top ten clonotypes cover less than 10% of the sample. Sequencing input: PBMCs. The origin of the receptors is a woman in her forties or fifties with colorectal cancer.

The chain is built from TRBV18 and TRBJ2-7; TRBD1 matches 12 bases. This CDR3 contains 15 residues. V shed 6 bases, J shed 3 bases, and the junction held 6 bases outside the gene matches. Germline lookup yields CDR1 KGHSH and CDR2 LQKENI. The CDR3 sequence is CASSLGTGGLYEQYV. The DNA of the CDR3 is TGTGCCAGCTCCTTGGGGACAGGGGGCCTCTACGAGCAGTACGTC.

A note on this clone: Other DNA sequences in the sample encode the same CDR3. The V call is TRBV3-1 (or the pseudogene TRBV3-2), the J call TRBJ2-7; D might be TRBD1 (5 bases). Trimming removed 1 base at V and 5 bases at J, with 9 bases between. In germline, CDR1 is LGHDT, CDR2 YNNKEL (reference sequence). The CDR3 spans 13 residues. The DNA for the CDR3 is TGTGCCAGCAGCCAAGCAACAGGAGACGAGCAGTACGTC. Translation gives CASSQATGDEQYV.

The J gene is TRBJ1-1, the V gene TRBV2; unclear D gene. Germline CDR1 and CDR2: SNHLY and FYNNEI. The CDR3 has 11 amino acids. Trimming pared 6 bases from V and 3 bases from J, leaving 5 bases between. The CDR3 protein is CASRQYTEAFF. CDR3 sequence (DNA): TGTGCCAGCAGGCAGTACACTGAAGCTTTCTTT.

The chain joins TRBV4-3 to TRBJ1-1; D is ambiguous. Germline V CDR1 and CDR2: LGHNA, YSLEER. Trimming shortened V by 4 bases and J by 8 bases, and 17 bases separated the two germline ends. CDR3 length: 14 amino acids. The CDR3 DNA reads TGCGCCAGCAGCCCAGGAACAGACTTATCAGAAGCTTTCTTT. Its protein is CASSPGTDLSEAFF.

The chain has TRBV4-3 and TRBJ2-1, with D hard to call. This CDR3 is 13 amino acids long. V lost 0 bases, J lost 8 bases, and 8 bases lay in between. Looked up from germline, CDR1 is LGHNA and CDR2 is YSLEER. The CDR3, as DNA: TGCGCCAGCAGCCAAGATCATAGGGATGAGCAGTTCTTC. Amino acid sequence: CASSQDHRDEQFF.

The genes are TRBV19 and TRBJ1-1, with D maybe TRBD1 (5 bases). V was trimmed by 3 bases and J by 6 bases, leaving 20 bases between them. CDR1 and CDR2 from the germline V gene are LNHDA and SQIVND (reference sequence). The length of the CDR3 is 16 residues. CDR3 region: CASSMRDVKRIAEAFF. In nucleotides, the CDR3 is TGTGCCAGTAGTATGAGGGACGTAAAAAGGATCGCTGAAGCTTTCTTT.

The chain links TRBV6-1 to TRBJ1-1; 7 positions match TRBD1. The germline CDR1 and CDR2 sequences are MNHNS and SASEGT. V trimming: 2 bases; J trimming: 5 bases; junction bases outside the gene matches: 2. The CDR3 has 13 residues. DNA for the CDR3: TGTGCCAGCAGTGAACAGACAGGGACTGAAGCTTTCTTT. Protein: CASSEQTGTEAFF.

The chain uses TRBV10-2 and TRBJ2-7; weak D call: TRBD2 (6 bases). The CDR3 length is 15 residues. Germline V gives CDR1 WSHSY, CDR2 SAAADI. Trimming took 6 bases from V and 2 from J, leaving 17 bases between them. The CDR3 loop is CASSGLGLATYEQYV. The CDR3 DNA follows: TGCGCCAGCAGCGGTCTGGGTCTAGCGACCTACGAGCAGTACGTC.

The chain is built from TRBV24-1 and TRBJ2-6; maybe TRBD1 (6 bases). Germline CDR1 reads KGHDR; CDR2 reads SFDVKD. Between the trimmed V and J ends, which lost 4 bases and 3 bases, there was a span of 12 bases. The CDR3 has 16 amino acids. CDR3 in DNA: TGTGCCACCAGTGACCCAACAGGGAGTGGGGCCAACGTCCTGACTTTC. Protein sequence: CATSDPTGSGANVLTF.

The chain carries TRBV7-9 and TRBJ2-1; D not certain. Germline CDR1 and CDR2: SEHNR and FQNEAQ (reference sequence). The V and J ends lost 4 bases and 6 bases respectively, with 7 bases between them. The CDR3 totals 12 residues. The CDR3 here is CASSSALNEQFF. As DNA, the CDR3 is TGTGCCAGCAGCTCGGCCCTCAATGAGCAGTTCTTC.

This chain links TRBV24-1 with TRBJ2-2; 12 nucleotides align to TRBD1. Trimming cost V 5 bases and J 3 bases; bases outside gene matches: 9. The CDR3 contains 18 residues. CDR1 and CDR2 (germline): KGHDR, SFDVKD. The CDR3 DNA sequence: TGTGCCACCAGTGTTTCCCGGGGACAGGGGGCTCACACCGGGGAGCTGTTTTTT. Encoded protein: CATSVSRGQGAHTGELFF.

The count of this clone is one. The CDR3: CASSEAVGLPEAFF. DNA of the CDR3: TGTGCCAGCAGTGAAGCGGTGGGGCTTCCTGAAGCTTTCTTT. The V gene is TRBV2, the J gene TRBJ1-1, with D possibly being TRBD1 (5 bases). The CDR3 runs to 14 residues. Germline V gives CDR1 SNHLY, CDR2 FYNNEI. The germline V and J ends were trimmed by 0 bases and 6 bases, with 11 bases remaining between them.

V gene TRBV7-9 combines with J gene TRBJ1-1; D may be TRBD1 (5 bases). V lost 4 bases, J lost 11 bases, and 14 bases lay in between. CDR3 size: 12 residues. Germline values: CDR1 SEHNR, CDR2 FQNEAQ (reference sequence). Here the CDR3 DNA reads TGTGCCAGCAGCTCGGGGGGTCTCGCGGCTTTCTTT. Its protein is CASSSGGLAAFF.

The chain recombines TRBV7-9 with TRBJ1-4; D gene unclear. V shed 4 bases and J shed 8 bases, with 20 bases lying between them. The CDR3 totals 16 residues. CDR1 is SEHNR, CDR2 FQNEAQ, per germline (reference sequence). CDR3 sequence reads: CASSSQTTGFREKLFF. CDR3 in DNA: TGTGCCAGCAGCTCCCAAACGACGGGCTTTCGGGAAAAACTGTTTTTT.

The DNA of the CDR3 is TGTGCCAGCAGCGTAGTCAGTGGCGAAAAACTGTTTTTT. It encodes CASSVVSGEKLFF. The V and J genes are TRBV9 and TRBJ1-4; D remains ambiguous. CDR3 length: 13 residues. The V end lost 0 bases, the J end lost 8 bases, and 8 bases lay between the germline ends. CDR1 is SGDLS and CDR2 is YYNGEE in the germline V gene.

This rearrangement joins TRBV7-2 to TRBJ2-1; D may be TRBD2 (6 bases). Trimming removed 5 bases from V and 10 bases from J, with 9 bases in between. Germline lookup yields CDR1 SGHTA and CDR2 FQGNSA. The CDR3 contains 11 residues. CDR3 bases: TGTGCCAGCAGCATCCGGGGGGAGCAGTTCTTC. Translation gives CASSIRGEQFF.